This TCR beta chain derives from a study of metastatic and nonmetastatic thyroid tumors. Study at large: Across peripheral blood and tumor or nodule tissue samples taken from malignant and benign thyroid patients, the repertoires were compared with one another.

Findings and caveats of the study: When malignant thyroid tumors were compared with benign nodules, TCR beta diversity was reportedly significantly higher in the malignant tumors. This held in both blood and tumor samples.

Not a single patient had been given any form of treatment at any point before undergoing thyroid surgery. As to this clone: The antigen remains unidentified.

Original data processing: For papillary thyroid cancer, a distant-metastasis classifier was constructed from CDR3 differences observed across clinicopathological groups. TCRdb reanalyzed the PCR reads with MiXCR. TCRdb assigned the V and J calls; the authors' analysis was not used. The sample consists of roughly 58,000 clones, about 4% of them appearing once. The source is a female donor with papillary thyroid cancer or a benign thyroid nodule (not recorded which). Some clones in this sample may be carry-over from other donors' samples. Specimen: blood.

This CDR3 is CASSKDRVITDTQYF. CDR3 in DNA: TGTGCCAGCAGCAAGGACAGGGTAATAACAGATACGCAGTATTTT. The chain carries TRBV6-2 or TRBV6-3 and TRBJ2-3, with 8 bases matching TRBD1. This CDR3 has 15 residues. V was clipped by 6 bases and J by 3 bases; unmatched bases: 8. The V gene's germline CDR1 is MNHEY and CDR2 SVGEGT.